This T cell receptor beta chain is drawn from a study of cytomegalovirus exposure and HLA in healthy donors. Findings of the study overall: Indistinguishable V segments, including TRBV6-2 and TRBV6-3, were excluded.

CDR1 SGHRS and CDR2 YFSETQ come from the germline V gene. V lost 1 base and J lost 5, with 7 bases in between. CDR3 size: 13 residues. Primers included in the PCR were 60 Vbeta and 13 Jbeta primers. Repertoires were generated with immunoSEQ multiplex PCR, while TCRdb's copy carries only in-frame clones and drops some. The table includes some 180,000 clones, more than 75% detected once. A remark on this clone: Its specificity is unknown.

Sample: PBMCs. This receptor was taken from a man under 40 in good health and CMV-seropositive. The chain carries TRBV5-1 and TRBJ1-5; D ambiguous. Here the CDR3 reads CASSLSVDQPQHF. CDR3 sequence (DNA): TGCGCCAGCAGCTTGTCGGTGGATCAGCCCCAGCATTTT.